This is a list of T cell receptor beta chains from one sample in a study of blood T cell repertoires in COVID-19. Libraries were prepared by immunoSEQ multiplex PCR; TCRdb keeps only in-frame clonotypes and omits some of them. The sample holds 150,000 to 250,000 clones, roughly 94% seen once. Sample: peripheral blood. The receptors stem from a man aged 25-45 years with COVID-19, enrolled during active disease. The CDR3 runs from the conserved cysteine through the conserved F or W. The D gene is left open where the match is weak. Expanded clones get a size class; other rows say once, few or many, or leave the size out.

d_call	v_call	j_call	clone_size	cdr3_length	cdr3_aa	cdr3_nt
NA	TRBV19	TRBJ1-4	NA	14	CASSGPNEDEKLFF	TGTGCCAGTAGTGGCCCGAATGAAGATGAAAAACTGTTTTTT
TRBD2	TRBV13	TRBJ2-3	NA	14	CARSGGGFTDTQYF	TGTGCCCGATCAGGCGGGGGGTTCACAGATACGCAGTATTTT
TRBD1	TRBV4-1	TRBJ1-3	NA	21	CASSQVRGKDRVSLGGNTIYF	TGCGCCAGCAGCCAAGTAAGAGGGAAGGACAGGGTTTCTTTGGGTGGAAACACCATATATTTT
TRBD1	TRBV19	TRBJ1-1	few	15	CASSIDNRGNTEAFF	TGTGCCAGTAGTATAGATAACAGGGGAAACACTGAAGCTTTCTTT
NA	TRBV12-3/TRBV12-4	TRBJ2-5	NA	13	CASTGQYQETQYF	TGTGCCAGCACCGGACAGTACCAAGAGACCCAGTACTTC
TRBD2	TRBV5-1	TRBJ2-2	once	16	CASSSVAGVSTGELFF	TGCGCCAGCAGCTCGGTGGCGGGGGTGTCCACCGGGGAGCTGTTTTTT
NA	TRBV9	TRBJ1-1	few	13	CASSVAGNTEAFF	TGTGCCAGCAGCGTAGCGGGGAACACTGAAGCTTTCTTT
NA	TRBV19	TRBJ1-6	NA	17	CASRDGQTRNYNSPLHF	TGTGCCAGTAGAGATGGACAGACAAGAAACTATAATTCACCCCTCCACTTT
NA	TRBV14	TRBJ2-7	NA	13	CASSQVPTHEQYF	TGTGCCAGCAGCCAAGTACCCACTCACGAGCAGTACTTC
NA	TRBV5-1	TRBJ1-4	NA	15	CASSLASGGNEKLFF	TGCGCCAGCAGCTTGGCCTCAGGAGGGAACGAAAAACTGTTTTTT
NA	TRBV12-3/TRBV12-4	TRBJ2-3	NA	13	CASTTGFTDTQYF	TGTGCCAGCACCACGGGGTTCACAGATACGCAGTATTTT
NA	TRBV5-6	TRBJ1-1	NA	12	CASSLVRGGAFF	TGTGCCAGCAGCTTGGTACGAGGGGGAGCTTTCTTT
NA	TRBV3-1/TRBV3-2	TRBJ1-2	NA	17	CASSQARALRVNYGYTF	TGTGCCAGCAGCCAAGCTCGGGCCCTCAGGGTTAACTATGGCTACACCTTC